The 18 T cell receptor beta chains below come from one sample, sequenced in a study of blood T cell repertoires in COVID-19. Only in-frame clones appear in the TCRdb table, and some are missing; sequencing was by immunoSEQ multiplex PCR. This sample has approximately 190,000 clones, with 85% to 90% found just once. Material for sequencing was PBMCs or T cells enriched from blood (not recorded which). Receptor source: a woman in her thirties or forties in a cohort exposed to, infected with or recovered from COVID-19 (not recorded which).

The chain joins TRBV27 to TRBJ2-2, with 10 bases matching TRBD2. This CDR3 spans 19 amino acids. Germline CDR1 and CDR2: MNHEY and SMNVEV (reference sequence). V shed 3 bases and J 7 bases; nucleotides not matched to a gene: 17. CDR3 residues: CASSFIVGRAGGPVGELFF. CDR3 DNA: TGTGCCAGCAGTTTCATAGTTGGTAGAGCGGGGGGGCCTGTCGGGGAGCTGTTTTTT.

The J gene is TRBJ1-5, the V gene TRBV10-1, with unresolved D. The CDR3 is 13 residues long. Germline V CDR1 and CDR2: WNHNN, SYGVQD (reference sequence). Trimming left V 0 bases short and J 5 bases short, with 5 bases between. This CDR3 reads CASSESVDQPQHF. CDR3 DNA sequence: TGCGCCAGCAGTGAGTCGGTAGATCAGCCCCAGCATTTT.

This chain connects TRBV7-4 to TRBJ1-3, with 7 bases lining up with TRBD1. The CDR3 is 14 residues long. V shed 8 bases and J 0 bases; nucleotides not matched to a gene: 4. Per the germline V gene, CDR1 is SGHVT and CDR2 is SQSDAQ. The CDR3 DNA reads as TGTGCCAGCCAAGGGACAGACTCTGGAAACACCATATATTTT. Translating gives CASQGTDSGNTIYF.

The chain joins TRBV28 to TRBJ2-7; 8 nucleotides agree with TRBD2. The CDR3 extends over 17 amino acids. Looked up from germline, CDR1 is MDHEN and CDR2 is SYDVKM. V lost 2 bases to trimming and J lost 0 bases; unmatched junction nucleotides: 9. The CDR3 nucleotides are TGTGCCAGCAGTTTAAATAGTAGACTAGCGAGCTCCTACGAGCAGTACTTC. This encodes CASSLNSRLASSYEQYF.

This chain uses TRBV7-6 with TRBJ1-2; 9 nucleotides match TRBD1. V shed 5 bases, J shed 0 bases, and the junction held 10 bases outside the gene matches. CDR3 length equals 17 residues. Germline CDR1 reads SGHVS; CDR2 reads FNYEAQ. Written as DNA, the CDR3 is TGTGCCAGCAGCGGCCGGGACAGGGCAGACCCTAACTATGGCTACACCTTC. It yields the protein CASSGRDRADPNYGYTF.

The chain links TRBV24-1 to TRBJ2-1; no clear D gene. Germline lookup yields CDR1 KGHDR and CDR2 SFDVKD. The CDR3 is 15 residues long. V gave up 3 bases and J gave up 6 bases, with 14 bases separating them. The CDR3 DNA reads TGTGCCACCAGTGATCGGAGCGTCTCTGGCAATGAGCAGTTCTTC. Translating gives CATSDRSVSGNEQFF.

The genes are TRBV19 and TRBJ2-7, with TRBD1 identical over 8 bases. CDR3 length equals 16 residues. In germline, CDR1 is LNHDA, CDR2 SQIVND (reference sequence). V gave up 6 bases and J gave up 9 bases; unmatched junction bases: 19. The CDR3 DNA follows: TGTGCCAGTAGCCGATATTTTGGCGGGACAGGAGAAATGCAGTACTTC. Protein product: CASSRYFGGTGEMQYF.

The gene calls are TRBV6-2 or TRBV6-3 and TRBJ2-1, with 13 bases matching TRBD2. The germline gives CDR1 MNHEY, CDR2 SVGEGT. This CDR3 spans 14 amino acids. Trimming at V came to 5 bases and at J to 6 bases, leaving 1 base not matched to a gene. CDR3 in amino acids: CASSRTSGSNEQFF. CDR3 in DNA: TGTGCCAGCAGTCGGACTAGCGGGAGCAATGAGCAGTTCTTC.

This chain uses TRBV4-1 with TRBJ1-6; D is perhaps TRBD1 (6 bases). The CDR3 runs to 17 residues. Germline V gives CDR1 MGHRA, CDR2 YSYEKL. V was clipped by 0 bases and J by 7 bases, with 16 bases between them. CDR3 protein: CASSQDGGGRGNSPLHF. DNA for the CDR3: TGCGCCAGCAGCCAAGATGGGGGGGGCCGCGGGAATTCACCCCTCCACTTT.

V is TRBV2 and J is TRBJ1-4, with a weak D call TRBD1 (6 bases). The length of the CDR3 is 14 residues. Germline V gives CDR1 SNHLY, CDR2 FYNNEI. V lost 4 bases to trimming and J lost 8 bases, with 14 bases between them. The DNA of the CDR3 is TGTGCCAGCAGTGTGACAGGCGTTAGGGAAAAACTGTTTTTT. The encoded protein is CASSVTGVREKLFF.

The sample holds one count of this clone. The junction and the germline gene differ at one end; a read error may be behind it. The chain employs TRBV27 and TRBJ1-1; 11 bases are shared with TRBD1. Germline CDR1 reads MNHEY; CDR2 reads SMNVEV (reference sequence). The CDR3 length is 15 residues. The CDR3 loop is CVSSWTGGMNTEAFF. Here the CDR3 DNA reads TGTGTCAGCAGTTGGACAGGGGGCATGAACACTGAAGCTTTCTTT.

The chain is built from TRBV23-1 and TRBJ1-5; unclear D gene. TRBV23-1 is flagged as an ORF with uncertain function. The V end lost 8 bases, the J end lost 0 bases, and 26 bases lay between the germline ends. CDR3 length: 19 amino acids. CDR3 coding DNA: TGCGCCAGCCCCCTTCTTGCCCCGGGAGAGCCTTATAGCAATCAGCCCCAGCATTTT. As protein: CASPLLAPGEPYSNQPQHF.

The chain combines TRBV5-8 with TRBJ1-2; 7 nucleotides align to TRBD1. Germline values: CDR1 SGHTS, CDR2 YDEGEE. CDR3 length: 14 residues. V shed 5 bases and J 3 bases; nucleotides not matched to a gene: 7. CDR3 in amino acids: CASRLRGTDYGYTF. The DNA for the CDR3 is TGTGCCAGCAGGTTGAGGGGGACAGACTATGGCTACACCTTC.

This clone was observed a handful of times. The sample holds other DNA sequences that translate to the same CDR3. This rearrangement joins TRBV4-3 to TRBJ1-5, with D maybe TRBD1 (6 bases). CDR3 length equals 15 residues. With 1 base removed from V and 2 bases from J, the gap between germline ends came to 9 bases. Germline V gene sequence: CDR1 LGHNA, CDR2 YSLEER. The CDR3 nucleotides are TGCGCCAGCAGCCAAGTAGGGGGGGGCAATCAGCCCCAGCATTTT. It specifies CASSQVGGGNQPQHF.

The chain links TRBV6-5 to TRBJ1-2; 9 bases are a match to TRBD1. CDR1 is MNHEY, CDR2 SVGAGI, per germline. This CDR3 is 16 amino acids long. With V trimmed by 0 bases and J by 7 bases, 9 bases remained unmatched. This chain's CDR3 is CASSYSPGTGLGGYTF. The CDR3 nucleotides are TGTGCCAGCAGTTACTCTCCCGGGACAGGGTTGGGTGGCTACACCTTC.

J is TRBJ1-5 and V is TRBV10-3; D is unresolved. Germline-derived CDR1 and CDR2 are ENHRY and SYGVKD. CDR3 length: 14 amino acids. The ends were cut back, 5 bases at V and 1 base at J, with 9 bases in the middle. The chain's CDR3 is CAISSDISNQPQHF. CDR3 nucleotide sequence: TGTGCCATCAGTAGTGACATCAGCAATCAGCCCCAGCATTTT.

The J gene is TRBJ2-3, the V gene TRBV5-6, with 8 positions matching TRBD1. The CDR3 consists of 14 residues. The junction had 4 bases not matched to a gene; V was cut back by 4 bases and J by 3 bases. Germline assignment: CDR1 SGHDT and CDR2 YYEEEE. The chain's CDR3 is CASSTGGGTDTQYF. The CDR3 DNA is TGTGCCAGCAGCACAGGGGGTGGAACAGATACGCAGTATTTT.

This chain links TRBV13 with TRBJ1-2; TRBD1 is a possible D gene (6 bases). CDR1 and CDR2 (germline): PRHDT, FYEKMQ (reference sequence). Trimming removed 5 bases from V and 5 bases from J, with 12 bases in between. CDR3 size: 13 residues. The CDR3 sequence is CASSPRTAYGYTF. In DNA form, the CDR3 reads TGTGCCAGCAGCCCCCGGACAGCTTATGGCTACACCTTC. Filled out from reference TRBV13 and TRBJ1-2, the complete variable domain reads AAGVIQSPRHLIKEKRETATLKCYPIPRHDTVYWYQQGPGQDPQFLISFYEKMQSDKGSIPDRFSAQQFSDYHSELNMSSLELGDSALYFCASSPRTAYGYTFGSGTRLTVV.